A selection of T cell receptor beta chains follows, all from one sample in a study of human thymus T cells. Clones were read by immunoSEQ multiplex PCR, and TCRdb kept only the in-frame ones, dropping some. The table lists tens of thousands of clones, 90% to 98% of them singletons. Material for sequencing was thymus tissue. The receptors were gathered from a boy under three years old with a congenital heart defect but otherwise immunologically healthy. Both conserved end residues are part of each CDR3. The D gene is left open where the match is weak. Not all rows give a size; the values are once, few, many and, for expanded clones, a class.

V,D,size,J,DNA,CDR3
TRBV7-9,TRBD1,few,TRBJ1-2,TGTGCCAGCAGCTTGGGACAGGGAATGAATGGCTACACCTTC,CASSLGQGMNGYTF
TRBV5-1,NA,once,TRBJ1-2,TGCGCCAGCAGCTTGGTTGCTACCGGGGTTTATGGCTACACCTTC,CASSLVATGVYGYTF
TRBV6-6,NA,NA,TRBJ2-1,TGTGCCAGCAGAAAACCCCGGGACTCCAACAATGAGCAGTTCTTC,CASRKPRDSNNEQFF
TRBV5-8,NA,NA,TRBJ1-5,TGTGCCAGCAGCTTGAAGGCAGGGGCTGTAAATCAGCCCCAGCATTTT,CASSLKAGAVNQPQHF
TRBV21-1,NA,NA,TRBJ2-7,TGTGCCAGCAGCAGAGCGGGACAGGTTGACCGGGCTTCCTACGAGCAGTACTTC,CASSRAGQVDRASYEQYF
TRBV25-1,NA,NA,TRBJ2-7,TGTGCCAGCAGTGAATATGTAGAGACACTGGGCTACGAGCAGTACTTC,CASSEYVETLGYEQYF
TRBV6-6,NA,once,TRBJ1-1,TGTGCCAGCAGTTACAAAGACAGAACTTTAGAAGCTTTCTTT,CASSYKDRTLEAFF
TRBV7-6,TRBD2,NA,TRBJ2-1,TGTGCCAGCACCGGGGCGACTAGCGGGAGAAATGAGCAGTTCTTC,CASTGATSGRNEQFF
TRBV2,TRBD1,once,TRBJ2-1,TGTGCCAGCAGTGAACCGGACAGGACATATCCCATCTATCAAGGCAATGAGCAGTTCTTC,CASSEPDRTYPIYQGNEQFF
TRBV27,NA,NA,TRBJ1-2,TGTGCCAGCAGCCGTACAGGGTTTATACGCTACACCTTC,CASSRTGFIRYTF
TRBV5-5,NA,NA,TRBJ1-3,TGTGCCAGCAGCTCTTGGGGGTCCTCTGGAAACACCATATATTTT,CASSSWGSSGNTIYF
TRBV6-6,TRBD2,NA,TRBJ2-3,TGTGCCAGCAGTTTATCTAGCGGGGGGTCCACAGATACGCAGTATTTT,CASSLSSGGSTDTQYF
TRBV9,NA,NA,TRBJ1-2,TGTGCCAGCAGCCCGAGAACAGGGAGCTATGGCTACACCTTC,CASSPRTGSYGYTF
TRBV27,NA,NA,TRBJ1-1,TGTGCCAGCAGCCGCCCAACAGGAGAGGGGAGGTACACTGAAGCTTTCTTT,CASSRPTGEGRYTEAFF
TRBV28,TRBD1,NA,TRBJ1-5,TGTGCCAGCAGTAGACAGGGGGAGGTTAATCAGCCCCAGCATTTT,CASSRQGEVNQPQHF